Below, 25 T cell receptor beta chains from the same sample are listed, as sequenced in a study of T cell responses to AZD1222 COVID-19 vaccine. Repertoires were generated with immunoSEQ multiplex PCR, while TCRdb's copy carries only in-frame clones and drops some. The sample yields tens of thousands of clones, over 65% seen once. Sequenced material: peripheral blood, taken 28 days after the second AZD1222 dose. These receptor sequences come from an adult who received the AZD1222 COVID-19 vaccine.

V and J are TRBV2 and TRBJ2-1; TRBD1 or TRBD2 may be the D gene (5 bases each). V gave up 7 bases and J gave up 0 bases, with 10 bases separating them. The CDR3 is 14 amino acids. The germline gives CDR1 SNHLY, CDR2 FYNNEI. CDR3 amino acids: CASTKGSSYNEQFF. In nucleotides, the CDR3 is TGTGCCAGCACCAAGGGGAGCTCCTACAATGAGCAGTTCTTC.

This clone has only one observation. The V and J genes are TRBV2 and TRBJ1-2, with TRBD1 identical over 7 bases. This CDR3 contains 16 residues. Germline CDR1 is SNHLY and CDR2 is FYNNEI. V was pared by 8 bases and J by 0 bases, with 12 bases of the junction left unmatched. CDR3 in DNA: TGTGCCAGCGCCTTAAACGCGGGACAGACTAACTATGGCTACACCTTC. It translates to CASALNAGQTNYGYTF.

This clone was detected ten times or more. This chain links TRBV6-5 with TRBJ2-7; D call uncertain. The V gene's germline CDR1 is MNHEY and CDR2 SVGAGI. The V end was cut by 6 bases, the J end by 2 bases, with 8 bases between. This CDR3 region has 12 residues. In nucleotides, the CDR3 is TGTGCCAGCAGACAGAGAACCTACGAGCAGTACTTC. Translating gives CASRQRTYEQYF.

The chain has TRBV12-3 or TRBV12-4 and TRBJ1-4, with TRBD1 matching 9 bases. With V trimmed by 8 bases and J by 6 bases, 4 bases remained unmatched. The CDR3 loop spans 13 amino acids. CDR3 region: CASARDRDEKLFF. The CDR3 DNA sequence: TGTGCCAGCGCCCGGGACAGGGATGAAAAACTGTTTTTT.

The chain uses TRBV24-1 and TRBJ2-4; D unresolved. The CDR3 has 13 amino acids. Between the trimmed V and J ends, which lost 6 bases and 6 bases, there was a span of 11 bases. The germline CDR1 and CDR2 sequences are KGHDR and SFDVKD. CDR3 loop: CATSSHDRNIQYF. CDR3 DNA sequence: TGTGCCACCAGTTCCCACGACCGAAACATTCAGTACTTC.

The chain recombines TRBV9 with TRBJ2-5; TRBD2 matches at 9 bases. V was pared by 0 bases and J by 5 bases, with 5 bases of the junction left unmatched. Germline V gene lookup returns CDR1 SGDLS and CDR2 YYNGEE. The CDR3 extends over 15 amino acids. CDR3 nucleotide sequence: TGTGCCAGCAGCGTAGGCGGGGGGGAAGGCGAGACCCAGTACTTC. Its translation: CASSVGGGEGETQYF.

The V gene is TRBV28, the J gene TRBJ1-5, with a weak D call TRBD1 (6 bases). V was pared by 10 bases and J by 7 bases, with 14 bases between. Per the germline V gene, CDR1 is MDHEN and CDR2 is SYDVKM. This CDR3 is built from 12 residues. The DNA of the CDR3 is TGTGCCACCGAGGGGGGGGGACAGCCCCAGCATTTT. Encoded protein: CATEGGGQPQHF.

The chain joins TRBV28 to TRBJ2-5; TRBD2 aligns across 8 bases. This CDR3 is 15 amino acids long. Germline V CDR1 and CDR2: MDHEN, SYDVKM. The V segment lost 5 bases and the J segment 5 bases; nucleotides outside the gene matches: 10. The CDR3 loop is CASSTHSGDSETQYF. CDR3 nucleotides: TGTGCCAGCAGTACTCATAGCGGGGATTCGGAGACCCAGTACTTC. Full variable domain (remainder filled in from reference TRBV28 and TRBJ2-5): DVKVTQSSRYLVKRTGEKVFLECVQDMDHENMFWYRQDPGLGLRLIYFSYDVKMKEKGDIPEGYSVSREKKERFSLILESASTNQTSMYLCASSTHSGDSETQYFGPGTRLLVL.

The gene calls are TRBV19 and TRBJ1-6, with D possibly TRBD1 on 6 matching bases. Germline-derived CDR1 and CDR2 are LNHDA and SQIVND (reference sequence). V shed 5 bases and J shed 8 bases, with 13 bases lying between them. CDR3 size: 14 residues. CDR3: CASSPGKGDSPLHF. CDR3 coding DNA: TGTGCCAGTAGTCCCGGCAAGGGGGATTCACCCCTCCACTTT.

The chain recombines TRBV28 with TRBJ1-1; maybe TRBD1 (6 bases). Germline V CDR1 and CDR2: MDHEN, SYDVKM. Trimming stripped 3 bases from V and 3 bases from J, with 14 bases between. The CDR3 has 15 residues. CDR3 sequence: CASSFSRGSYTEAFF. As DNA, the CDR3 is TGTGCCAGCAGTTTTTCCAGGGGATCCTACACTGAAGCTTTCTTT.

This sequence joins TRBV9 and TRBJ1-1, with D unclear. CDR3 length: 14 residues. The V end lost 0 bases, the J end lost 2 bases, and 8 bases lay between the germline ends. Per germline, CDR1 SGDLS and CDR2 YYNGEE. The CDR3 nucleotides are TGTGCCAGCAGCGTAGTTTTCACCAACACTGAAGCTTTCTTT. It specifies CASSVVFTNTEAFF.

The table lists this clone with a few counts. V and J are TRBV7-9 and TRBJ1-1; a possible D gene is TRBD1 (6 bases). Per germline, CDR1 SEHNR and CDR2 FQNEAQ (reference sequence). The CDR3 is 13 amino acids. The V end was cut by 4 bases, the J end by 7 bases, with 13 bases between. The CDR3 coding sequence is TGTGCCAGCAGCTCGTACGGACAGCTTGAAGCTTTCTTT. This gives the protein CASSSYGQLEAFF.

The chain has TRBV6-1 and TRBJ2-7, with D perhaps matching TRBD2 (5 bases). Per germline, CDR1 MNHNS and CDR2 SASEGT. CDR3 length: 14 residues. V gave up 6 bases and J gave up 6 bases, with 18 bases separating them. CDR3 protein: CASRSRERLTEQYF. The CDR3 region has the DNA TGTGCCAGCAGGAGTAGGGAGAGGTTGACCGAGCAGTACTTC.

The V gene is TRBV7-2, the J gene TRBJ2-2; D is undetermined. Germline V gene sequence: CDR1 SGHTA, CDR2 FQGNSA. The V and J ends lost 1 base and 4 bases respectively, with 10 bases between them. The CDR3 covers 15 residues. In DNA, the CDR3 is TGTGCCAGCAGCTTAGTCTGGGGAACCACCGGGGAGCTGTTTTTT. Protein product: CASSLVWGTTGELFF.

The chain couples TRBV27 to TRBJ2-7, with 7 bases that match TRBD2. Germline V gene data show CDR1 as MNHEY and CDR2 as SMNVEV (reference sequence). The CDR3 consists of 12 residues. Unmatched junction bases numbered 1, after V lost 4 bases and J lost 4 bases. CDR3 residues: CASSSGGYEQYF. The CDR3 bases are TGTGCCAGCAGTTCGGGAGGTTACGAGCAGTACTTC.

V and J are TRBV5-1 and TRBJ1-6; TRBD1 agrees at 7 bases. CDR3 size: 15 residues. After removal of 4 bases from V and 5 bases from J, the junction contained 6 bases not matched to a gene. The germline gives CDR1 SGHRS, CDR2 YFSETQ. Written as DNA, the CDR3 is TGCGCCAGCAGCGCGCGAGGGACAGATAATTCACCCCTCCACTTT. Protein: CASSARGTDNSPLHF.

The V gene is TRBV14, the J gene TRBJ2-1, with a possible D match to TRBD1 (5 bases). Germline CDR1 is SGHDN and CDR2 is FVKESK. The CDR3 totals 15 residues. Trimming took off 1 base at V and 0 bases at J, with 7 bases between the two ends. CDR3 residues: CASSQGQSSYNEQFF. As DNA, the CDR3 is TGTGCCAGCAGCCAAGGACAGAGCTCCTACAATGAGCAGTTCTTC.

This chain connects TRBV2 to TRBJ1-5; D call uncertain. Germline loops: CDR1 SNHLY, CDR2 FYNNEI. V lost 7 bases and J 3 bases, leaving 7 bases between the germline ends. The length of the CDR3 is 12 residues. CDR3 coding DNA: TGTGCCAGCACCGAAGCCAATCAGCCCCAGCATTTT. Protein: CASTEANQPQHF.

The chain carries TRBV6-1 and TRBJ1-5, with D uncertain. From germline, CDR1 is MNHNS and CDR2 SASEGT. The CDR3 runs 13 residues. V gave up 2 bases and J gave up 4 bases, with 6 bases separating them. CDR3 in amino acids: CASSEQYNQPQHF. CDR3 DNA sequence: TGTGCCAGCAGTGAACAGTATAATCAGCCCCAGCATTTT.

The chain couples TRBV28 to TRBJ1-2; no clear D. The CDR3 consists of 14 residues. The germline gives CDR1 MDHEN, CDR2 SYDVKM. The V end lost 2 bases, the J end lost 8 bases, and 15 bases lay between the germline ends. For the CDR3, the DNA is TGTGCCAGCAGTTTACCCCTCGACATGGGAGGCTACACCTTC. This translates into CASSLPLDMGGYTF.

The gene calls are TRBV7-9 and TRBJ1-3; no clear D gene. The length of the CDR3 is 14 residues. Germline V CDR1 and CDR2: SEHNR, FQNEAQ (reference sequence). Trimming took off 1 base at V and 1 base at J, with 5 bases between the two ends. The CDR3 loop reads CASSLGDSGNTIYF. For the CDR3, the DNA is TGTGCCAGCAGCTTAGGGGATTCTGGAAACACCATATATTTT.

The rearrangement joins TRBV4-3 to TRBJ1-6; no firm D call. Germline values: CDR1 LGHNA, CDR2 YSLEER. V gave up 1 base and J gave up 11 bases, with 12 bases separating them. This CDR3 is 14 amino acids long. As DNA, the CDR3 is TGCGCCAGCAGCCAAGGGGGAGACGCCCCACCCCTCCACTTT. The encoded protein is CASSQGGDAPPLHF.

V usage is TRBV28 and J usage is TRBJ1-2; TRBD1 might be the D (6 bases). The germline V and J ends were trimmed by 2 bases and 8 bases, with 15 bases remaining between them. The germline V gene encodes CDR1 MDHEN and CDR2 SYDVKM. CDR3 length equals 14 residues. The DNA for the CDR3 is TGTGCCAGCAGTTTAACCGGGACACTCTTAGGCTACACCTTC. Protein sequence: CASSLTGTLLGYTF.

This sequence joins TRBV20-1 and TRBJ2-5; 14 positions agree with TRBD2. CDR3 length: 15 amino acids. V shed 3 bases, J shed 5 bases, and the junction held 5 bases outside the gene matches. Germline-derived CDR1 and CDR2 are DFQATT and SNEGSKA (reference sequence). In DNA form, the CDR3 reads TGCAGTGCTAGTCCCCGGACTAGCGGGGGGGAGACCCAGTACTTC. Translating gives CSASPRTSGGETQYF.

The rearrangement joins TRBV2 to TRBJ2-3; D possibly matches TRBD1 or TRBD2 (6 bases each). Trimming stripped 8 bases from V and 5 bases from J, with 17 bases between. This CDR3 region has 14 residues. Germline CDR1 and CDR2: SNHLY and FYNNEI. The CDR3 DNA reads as TGTGCCAGCTCCTTTCTGGGGGGCTTAGATACGCAGTATTTT. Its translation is CASSFLGGLDTQYF. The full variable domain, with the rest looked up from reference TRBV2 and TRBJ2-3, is EPEVTQTPSHQVTQMGQEVILRCVPISNHLYFYWYRQILGQKVEFLVSFYNNEISEKSEIFDDQFSVERPDGSNFTLKIRSTKLEDSAMYFCASSFLGGLDTQYFGPGTRLTVL.